Below, one T cell receptor (beta chain) is given with its context. Its cognate antigen is unknown. TCRdb processed the multiplex PCR reads anew with MiXCR; each CDR3 protein has one entry. The data contain tens of thousands of distinct CDR3 sequences, over 40% of them seen just once; the ten biggest clones take up roughly 10%. The CDR3 extends over 12 amino acids. V lost 5 bases and J lost 5, with 12 bases in between. Germline V gives CDR1 SQVTM, CDR2 ANQGSEA. The sample originates from a study of breast tumors, draining lymph nodes, adjacent tissues. The study, taken as a whole, reports: Findings are consistent with lymph node origin and intratumoral expansion of most tumor T cells. Tumor repertoires ranked between lymph nodes and nontumor tissue in diversity, with V and J gene preferences. Compared with basal-like, luminal-like tumors shared significantly more repertoire with nontumor tissue.

The specimen was breast tumor tissue. The rearrangement links TRBV29-1 to TRBJ2-5; tentative D call: TRBD1 (6 bases). This receptor was taken from a female donor with breast cancer. Some clones in this sample may be carry-over from other donors' samples. The CDR3 reads CSVTRGGETQYF. The CDR3 region has the DNA TGCAGCGTTACCAGGGGCGGCGAGACCCAGTACTTC.